One sample yielded the 24 T cell receptor beta chains listed below, sequenced in a study of blood T cells in healthy people across ages. Sample-barcoded 5' priming and a J-beta primer mix drove a second PCR of about 6 to 12 cycles. TCRdb fed the 5' RACE reads into MiXCR, producing one record per CDR3 protein. The table has hundreds of thousands of distinct CDR3 sequences, roughly 50% seen once. The sequencing input was blood. Receptors originate from a man aged 25 to 40 in good health.

There are a few counts of this clonotype. The V call is TRBV12-3 or TRBV12-4, the J call TRBJ1-2; 8 positions match TRBD1. Losses at the gene ends were 3 bases for V and 6 bases for J; bases not matched to a gene: 3. The CDR3 has 13 amino acids. CDR3 in amino acids: CASSFQGANGYTF. The CDR3 DNA reads as TGTGCCAGCAGTTTTCAGGGGGCCAATGGCTACACCTTC.

The gene calls are TRBV27 and TRBJ2-1; TRBD1 matches at 9 bases. The CDR3 extends over 16 amino acids. Germline V gene sequence: CDR1 MNHEY, CDR2 SMNVEV (reference sequence). V gave up 5 bases and J gave up 7 bases; unmatched junction bases: 12. In DNA, the CDR3 is TGTGCCAGCAGTACGCCGACAGGGGGGTATAGGAATGAGCAGTTCTTC. It yields the protein CASSTPTGGYRNEQFF.

The V and J genes are TRBV6-5 and TRBJ1-5, with 8 bases matching TRBD1. The DNA end lines up better with TRBJ2-3; the J call may be wrong. Germline V CDR1 and CDR2: MNHEY, SVGAGI. The CDR3 is 16 amino acids. The CDR3 DNA reads as TGTGCCAGCAGTCGACAGGGGTTGGGGAGCAATCAGCCCCAGTATTTT. Amino acids: CASSRQGLGSNQPQYF.

This chain links TRBV5-5 with TRBJ1-5; D possibly corresponds to TRBD1 (5 bases). The CDR3 totals 15 residues. The V end was cut by 3 bases, the J end by 6 bases, with 16 bases between. CDR1 and CDR2 (germline): SGHKS, YYEKEE (reference sequence). CDR3 protein: CASSWETGPGQPQHF. The CDR3 region has the DNA TGTGCCAGCAGCTGGGAAACAGGCCCGGGTCAGCCCCAGCATTTT.

This clonotype was seen a handful of times. V usage is TRBV20-1 and J usage is TRBJ2-7, with a tentative D call TRBD2 (5 bases). V lost 0 bases to trimming and J lost 5 bases, with 8 bases between them. CDR3 size: 12 residues. The germline CDR1 and CDR2 sequences are DFQATT and SNEGSKA (reference sequence). This CDR3 is CSARDYGNEQYF. For the CDR3, the DNA is TGCAGTGCTAGAGATTACGGGAACGAGCAGTACTTC.

This chain uses TRBV29-1 with TRBJ2-7; weak D call: TRBD1 (6 bases). Germline values: CDR1 SQVTM, CDR2 ANQGSEA. The CDR3 runs 13 residues. The V and J ends lost 6 bases and 0 bases respectively, with 12 bases between them. CDR3 in DNA: TGCAGCGTCAGATCCAGGGGCTCCTACGAGCAGTACTTC. This sequence encodes CSVRSRGSYEQYF.

V gene TRBV6-5 combines with J gene TRBJ2-7; weak D call: TRBD1 (5 bases). There are 15 residues in the CDR3. V was pared by 6 bases and J by 3 bases, with 18 bases between. From germline, CDR1 is MNHEY and CDR2 SVGAGI. CDR3 sequence: CASRLTREQHYEQYF. DNA of the CDR3: TGTGCCAGCAGGCTAACCAGGGAACAGCACTACGAGCAGTACTTC.

The chain uses TRBV5-1 and TRBJ2-3; D uncertain. Trimming removed 1 base at V and 4 bases at J, with 7 bases between. The CDR3 extends over 13 amino acids. The V gene's germline CDR1 is SGHRS and CDR2 YFSETQ. The CDR3 protein is CASSLIAADTQYF. CDR3 DNA sequence: TGCGCCAGCAGCTTGATCGCGGCAGATACGCAGTATTTT.

This clonotype has only one observation. V is TRBV3-1 and J is TRBJ2-1, with TRBD2 matching 8 bases. This CDR3 has 17 residues. CDR1 is LGHDT and CDR2 is YNNKEL in the germline V gene (reference sequence). Trimming cost V 5 bases and J 6 bases; bases outside gene matches: 15. In DNA form, the CDR3 reads TGTGCCAGCAGCTTCCAGCCATCGGGACTAGTCCTCAATGAGCAGTTCTTC. Translating gives CASSFQPSGLVLNEQFF.

The V call is TRBV18, the J call TRBJ2-4; 7 positions match TRBD2. CDR3 size: 15 residues. From germline, CDR1 is KGHSH and CDR2 LQKENI. V shed 3 bases, J shed 7 bases, and the junction held 9 bases outside the gene matches. Here the CDR3 reads CASSPVTSRVNIQYF. In DNA form, the CDR3 reads TGTGCCAGCTCACCCGTGACTAGCCGAGTGAACATTCAGTACTTC.

The chain joins TRBV20-1 to TRBJ1-5; D may be TRBD1 (5 bases). The CDR3 extends over 12 amino acids. Germline CDR1 reads DFQATT; CDR2 reads SNEGSKA (reference sequence). DNA for the CDR3: TGCAGCCTTAGCGGGGGGGATCAGCCCCAGCATTTT. This sequence encodes CSLSGGDQPQHF.

The chain has TRBV9 and TRBJ2-1; maybe TRBD1 (5 bases). The CDR3 loop spans 14 amino acids. V lost 0 bases and J 4 bases, leaving 8 bases between the germline ends. Germline V gene sequence: CDR1 SGDLS, CDR2 YYNGEE. Here the CDR3 DNA reads TGTGCCAGCAGCGTAGGGGCAGGGTACAATGAGCAGTTCTTC. It is translated as CASSVGAGYNEQFF.

V usage is TRBV20-1 and J usage is TRBJ2-4; D is possibly TRBD1 (6 bases). TRBJ2-7 explains the end of the DNA better; the J call may be wrong. In germline, CDR1 is DFQATT, CDR2 SNEGSKA (reference sequence). The CDR3 is made up of 16 amino acids. Here the CDR3 reads CSANTPQGQNLYEQYF. CDR3 DNA sequence: TGCAGTGCTAACACCCCCCAGGGGCAGAACTTATACGAGCAGTACTTC.

The genes are TRBV3-1 and TRBJ2-6, with 7 bases that match TRBD1. V gave up 7 bases and J gave up 0 bases; unmatched junction bases: 12. Germline CDR1 and CDR2: LGHDT and YNNKEL (reference sequence). The CDR3 sequence is 18 residues long. The CDR3 region has the DNA TGTGCCAGCACCCGGACAGGTCCGTCCAACTCTGGGGCCAACGTCCTGACTTTC. It is translated as CASTRTGPSNSGANVLTF.

Concerning this clonotype itself: A much bigger clone sits one base away, suggesting this may be a read error. This chain connects TRBV7-2 to TRBJ2-7; a possible D gene is TRBD1 (5 bases). The germline gives CDR1 SGHTA, CDR2 FQGNSA. This CDR3 spans 16 amino acids. The V and J ends lost 7 bases and 1 base respectively, with 20 bases between them. This CDR3 reads CASTFSQGSRSYEQYF. The CDR3 region has the DNA TGTGCCAGCACCTTTTCGCAGGGCTCCAGATCCTACGAGCAGTACTTC.

This clonotype appeared many times. The chain uses TRBV7-2 and TRBJ2-7, with D possibly being TRBD2 (6 bases). CDR1 is SGHTA and CDR2 is FQGNSA in the germline V gene. The CDR3 sequence is 11 residues long. Trimming took off 5 bases at V and 5 bases at J, with 7 bases between the two ends. CDR3 sequence (DNA): TGTGCCAGCAGCGGGGGGAACGAGCAGTACTTC. It specifies CASSGGNEQYF.

The chain employs TRBV27 and TRBJ2-4, with a possible D match to TRBD1 (7 bases). With the DNA end fitting TRBJ2-7 better, the J assignment may be wrong. CDR1 is MNHEY and CDR2 is SMNVEV in the germline V gene (reference sequence). The length of the CDR3 is 13 residues. The CDR3 nucleotides read TGTGCCAGCAGTTACCAGGGGGGACACGAGCAGTACTTC. Translated: CASSYQGGHEQYF.

In its sample, this clonotype was seen a few times. The J gene is TRBJ2-1, the V gene TRBV4-1; D is possibly TRBD1 or TRBD2 (5 bases each). The CDR3 runs to 16 residues. Trimming pared 3 bases from V and 6 bases from J, leaving 18 bases between. Germline V gene data show CDR1 as MGHRA and CDR2 as YSYEKL. Here the CDR3 DNA reads TGCGCCAGCAGCCAGGGAGAGGGGCCACTCACCAATGAGCAGTTCTTC. It codes for CASSQGEGPLTNEQFF.

In its sample, this clonotype was seen many times. This chain uses TRBV7-9 with TRBJ2-3, with 8 bases fitting TRBD1. The germline V gene encodes CDR1 SEHNR and CDR2 FQNEAQ (reference sequence). Losses at the gene ends were 5 bases for V and 0 bases for J; bases not matched to a gene: 1. The CDR3 loop spans 14 amino acids. This chain's CDR3 is CASSRTGSTDTQYF. CDR3 coding DNA: TGTGCCAGCAGCAGGACAGGGAGCACAGATACGCAGTATTTT.

This clonotype was found a few times. The J gene is TRBJ1-5, the V gene TRBV21-1; the D call TRBD1 from the table was never checked on the DNA. TRBV21-1 constitutes a pseudogene. This CDR3 has 15 amino acids. CDR3 coding DNA: TGTGCCAGCGACCTCTTGCGCAGGCCCCCAAAGCCCCAGCATTTT. Its protein is CASDLLRRPPKPQHF.

The sample holds a few counts of this clonotype. The rearrangement links TRBV6-5 to TRBJ2-7, with 7 nucleotides matching TRBD1. This CDR3 region has 18 residues. Germline-derived CDR1 and CDR2 are MNHEY and SVGAGI. Germline trimming cut 0 bases from V and 0 bases from J; bases unmatched to any gene: 11. The CDR3 region has the DNA TGTGCCAGCAGTTACTCCATACTGACAGGGCAGAGCTCCTACGAGCAGTACTTC. Protein: CASSYSILTGQSSYEQYF.

This chain links TRBV9 with TRBJ1-2; D perhaps matches TRBD1 (5 bases). CDR1 is SGDLS, CDR2 YYNGEE, per germline. V was pared by 3 bases and J by 7 bases, with 16 bases between. The CDR3 consists of 14 residues. As DNA, the CDR3 is TGTGCCAGCAGCGGACAAGACAGAGTCGGTGGCTACACCTTC. Translated: CASSGQDRVGGYTF.

The J gene is TRBJ2-7, the V gene TRBV28; D gene ambiguous. Germline lookup yields CDR1 MDHEN and CDR2 SYDVKM. The CDR3 spans 15 residues. Trimming removed 5 bases at V and 3 bases at J, with 17 bases between. CDR3: CASSPPSSGLYEQYF. DNA of the CDR3: TGTGCCAGCAGTCCACCGTCATCGGGCCTCTACGAGCAGTACTTC.

This clonotype turned up a few times. This chain joins TRBV25-1 and TRBJ1-5, with 9 positions matching TRBD1. The CDR3 sequence is 16 residues long. Germline V gene sequence: CDR1 MGHDK, CDR2 SYGVNS. V lost 3 bases, J lost 3 bases, and 6 bases stayed unmatched. The CDR3 DNA follows: TGTGCCAGCAGTGACTCGGGACAGGGCGACAATCAGCCCCAGCATTTT. This gives the protein CASSDSGQGDNQPQHF.